The source of this T cell receptor (beta chain) is a study of blood T cell repertoires in COVID-19. The CDR3 length is 14 residues. V lost 10 bases to trimming and J lost 5 bases; unmatched junction nucleotides: 11. The germline V gene encodes CDR1 LNHDA and CDR2 SQIVND (reference sequence). The repertoire was sequenced with immunoSEQ multiplex PCR; TCRdb's copy has only in-frame clones and lacks some. The sample holds a few hundred thousand clones, around 89% seen once. The TCR was taken from a man aged 30 to 45 with acute or convalescent COVID-19. Sequencing was carried out using peripheral blood. The chain recombines TRBV19 with TRBJ2-7; 10 bases are a match to TRBD1. CDR3 loop: CATERGQGFNEQYF. For the CDR3, the DNA is TGTGCCACCGAGAGGGGACAGGGGTTTAACGAGCAGTACTTC.